These 32 T cell receptor beta chains were all obtained from the same sample, sequenced in a study of shared T cell receptors in the human thymus. Method: immunoSEQ multiplex PCR; TCRdb's copy keeps in-frame clones and lacks some. Here the sample spans hundreds of thousands of clones, approximately 87% being singletons. This sample was also put to use in a study of human thymus T cells.

Sequenced sample: thymocytes. The receptor set was obtained from a boy under three years old with a congenital heart defect.

This chain connects TRBV4-1 to TRBJ1-5, with 7 bases that match TRBD1. The V gene's germline CDR1 is MGHRA and CDR2 YSYEKL. V dropped 1 base and J dropped 5; count of bases not matched to a gene: 8. CDR3 size: 16 residues. CDR3 coding DNA: TGCGCCAGCAGCCAAGGAATCGGACAGGCCGATCAGCCCCAGCATTTT. This encodes CASSQGIGQADQPQHF.

This rearrangement joins TRBV29-1 to TRBJ1-1; D is perhaps TRBD1 (5 bases). The CDR3 length is 16 residues. V was trimmed by 6 bases and J by 1 base, leaving 21 bases between them. The germline gives CDR1 SQVTM, CDR2 ANQGSEA. The CDR3 DNA reads TGCAGCGTCGTCGGGGGTTCATCGGGGGAGAACACTGAAGCTTTCTTT. It codes for CSVVGGSSGENTEAFF.

The chain has TRBV28 and TRBJ2-7, with 7 positions matching TRBD1. Trimming took 5 bases from V and 2 from J; bases not matched to a gene: 6. CDR1 and CDR2 from the germline V gene are MDHEN and SYDVKM. The CDR3 contains 14 residues. DNA for the CDR3: TGTGCCAGCAGTGCCAGACAGGGCGCCTACGAGCAGTACTTC. The encoded protein is CASSARQGAYEQYF.

The chain recombines TRBV10-3 with TRBJ1-2; D is possibly TRBD1 (6 bases). The V end lost 5 bases, the J end lost 2 bases, and 15 bases lay between the germline ends. CDR1 is ENHRY, CDR2 SYGVKD, per germline. The CDR3 runs to 15 residues. CDR3 residues: CAISQGEGENYGYTF. Written as DNA, the CDR3 is TGTGCCATCAGTCAAGGGGAGGGGGAGAACTATGGCTACACCTTC.

This clone was found once. This chain joins TRBV30 and TRBJ1-4, with 11 bases identical to TRBD1. The germline CDR1 and CDR2 sequences are GTSNPN and SVGIG (reference sequence). Unmatched junction bases numbered 8, after V lost 4 bases and J lost 10 bases. CDR3 length: 14 amino acids. CDR3 in amino acids: CAWTVDRGLGKLFF. DNA for the CDR3: TGTGCCTGGACTGTGGACAGGGGGCTCGGAAAACTGTTTTTT. Based on the CDR3 plus reference TRBV30 and TRBJ1-4, the full variable domain is SQTIHQWPATLVQPVGSPLSLECTVEGTSNPNLYWYRQAAGRGLQLLFYSVGIGQISSEVPQNLSASRPQDRQFILSSKKLLLSDSGFYLCAWTVDRGLGKLFFGSGTQLSVL.

V and J are TRBV7-8 and TRBJ2-2, with 7 bases identical to TRBD2. The junction had 9 bases not matched to a gene; V was cut back by 5 bases and J by 3 bases. The CDR3 extends over 16 amino acids. CDR1 is SGHVS and CDR2 is FQNEAQ in the germline V gene. The CDR3 DNA reads as TGTGCCAGCAGCCCAGCCCGGGAGGTCCACACCGGGGAGCTGTTTTTT. The encoded protein is CASSPAREVHTGELFF.

With respect to this clone: The sample has other DNA sequences that encode this CDR3 too. This sequence joins TRBV5-1 and TRBJ1-2, with 11 positions matching TRBD1. V shed 4 bases and J 4 bases; nucleotides not matched to a gene: 12. Germline CDR1 and CDR2: SGHRS and YFSETQ. CDR3 size: 17 residues. The CDR3 DNA reads TGCGCCAGCAGCCCACCGGGACAGGGGGGATTCGGCTATGGCTACACCTTC. This codes for CASSPPGQGGFGYGYTF. Looking up the rest from reference TRBV5-1 and TRBJ1-2 gives the full variable domain: KAGVTQTPRYLIKTRGQQVTLSCSPISGHRSVSWYQQTPGQGLQFLFEYFSETQRNKGNFPGRFSGRQFSNSRSEMNVSTLELGDSALYLCASSPPGQGGFGYGYTFGSGTRLTVV.

The rearrangement joins TRBV11-2 to TRBJ2-7; TRBD2 matches 8 bases. Germline V gene data show CDR1 as SGHAT and CDR2 as FQNNGV. V was clipped by 3 bases and J by 6 bases; unmatched bases: 7. CDR3 length: 14 residues. The CDR3 reads CASSFSGVGGEQYF. CDR3 DNA: TGTGCCAGCAGCTTTAGCGGGGTAGGGGGCGAGCAGTACTTC.

The chain has TRBV5-4 and TRBJ2-3; D not certain. Germline V gene lookup returns CDR1 SGHNT and CDR2 YYREEE (reference sequence). This CDR3 comprises 12 residues. V dropped 3 bases and J dropped 5 bases, with 7 bases sitting between them. The CDR3 coding sequence is TGTGCCAGCAGCTCTTTCGGAGATACGCAGTATTTT. Its protein product is CASSSFGDTQYF.

The chain recombines TRBV5-6 with TRBJ1-1, with D perhaps TRBD1 (6 bases). This CDR3 is built from 15 residues. Germline V gene lookup returns CDR1 SGHDT and CDR2 YYEEEE. Trimming stripped 4 bases from V and 1 base from J, with 14 bases between. The CDR3: CASSATGHANTEAFF. The CDR3 region has the DNA TGTGCCAGCAGCGCTACGGGACATGCGAACACTGAAGCTTTCTTT.

This clone occurred once. The CDR3 region is CAISDGWAPYGYTF. The CDR3 DNA is TGTGCCATCAGTGATGGTTGGGCACCCTATGGCTACACCTTC. The chain joins TRBV10-3 to TRBJ1-2; D not resolved. This CDR3 has 14 amino acids. Germline CDR1 reads ENHRY; CDR2 reads SYGVKD. V shed 3 bases and J shed 4 bases, with 12 bases lying between them.

The chain combines TRBV11-2 with TRBJ2-1; TRBD2 matches at 13 bases. J was trimmed by 2 bases and V by 4 bases; bases with no gene match: 8. The CDR3 extends over 18 amino acids. Germline loops: CDR1 SGHAT, CDR2 FQNNGV. CDR3 nucleotide sequence: TGTGCCAGCAGCTCCTCCAGGACTAGCGGGAGTCCCTACAATGAGCAGTTCTTC. Amino acids: CASSSSRTSGSPYNEQFF. The full variable domain, in which reference TRBV11-2 and TRBJ2-1 provide the parts outside the CDR3, is EAGVAQSPRYKIIEKRQSVAFWCNPISGHATLYWYQQILGQGPKLLIQFQNNGVVDDSQLPKDRFSAERLKGVDSTLKIQPAKLEDSAVYLCASSSSRTSGSPYNEQFFGPGTRLTVL.

This chain uses TRBV27 with TRBJ2-6; possibly TRBD2 for D (7 bases). CDR1 is MNHEY and CDR2 is SMNVEV in the germline V gene (reference sequence). The CDR3 runs 14 residues. V was clipped by 10 bases and J by 4 bases, with 14 bases between them. This CDR3 is CAIKGGPGANVLTF. Here the CDR3 DNA reads TGTGCCATCAAGGGGGGGCCAGGGGCCAACGTCCTGACTTTC.

The genes are TRBV14 and TRBJ2-2, with D perhaps matching TRBD1 (6 bases). V was cut by 0 bases and J by 2 bases, with 16 bases left in between. Germline V gives CDR1 SGHDN, CDR2 FVKESK. The CDR3 extends over 18 amino acids. CDR3: CASSQDYGDRPNTGELFF. As DNA, the CDR3 is TGTGCCAGCAGCCAAGATTACGGCGACAGGCCAAACACCGGGGAGCTGTTTTTT.

In this sample, this clone turned up once. V usage is TRBV12-5 and J usage is TRBJ2-3; a weak D match, TRBD2 (5 bases). The V end lost 1 base, the J end lost 2 bases, and 22 bases lay between the germline ends. In germline, CDR1 is LGHNT, CDR2 FRNRAP. This CDR3 spans 19 amino acids. In nucleotides, the CDR3 is TGTGCTAGTGGTTTGGGAGACCTAGCAAGGCCTCTAGACACAGATACGCAGTATTTT. Translation gives CASGLGDLARPLDTDTQYF.

About this clone: This sample also contains other DNA sequences that code for the same CDR3. CDR3 nucleotide sequence: TGTGCCAGCAGTTCGGGACAGGGTCATAGCAATCAGCCCCAGCATTTT. The encoded protein is CASSSGQGHSNQPQHF. The genes are TRBV6-6 and TRBJ1-5, with 9 positions matching TRBD1. CDR3 length: 16 amino acids. V lost 4 bases and J lost 0; bases outside the gene matches: 4. The germline CDR1 and CDR2 sequences are MNHNY and SVGAGI (reference sequence).

This chain connects TRBV30 to TRBJ1-2; D may be TRBD1 (6 bases). V dropped 0 bases and J dropped 5 bases, with 13 bases sitting between them. The germline CDR1 and CDR2 sequences are GTSNPN and SVGIG (reference sequence). This CDR3 is built from 14 residues. The CDR3 loop reads CAWSVRRGAYGYTF. DNA of the CDR3: TGTGCCTGGAGTGTACGCAGGGGAGCTTATGGCTACACCTTC.

The chain is built from TRBV7-9 and TRBJ2-7; 14 bases map to TRBD2. Unmatched junction bases numbered 8, after V lost 4 bases and J lost 3 bases. The CDR3 spans 17 residues. Germline V lookup: CDR1 SEHNR, CDR2 FQNEAQ (reference sequence). CDR3 loop: CASSSPTSGGAGYEQYF. The CDR3 nucleotides are TGTGCCAGCAGCTCACCGACTAGCGGGGGGGCAGGCTACGAGCAGTACTTC.

This chain uses TRBV6-5 with TRBJ2-3; D is possibly TRBD2 (6 bases). CDR3 size: 13 residues. The V end lost 6 bases, the J end lost 4 bases, and 11 bases lay between the germline ends. Germline lookup yields CDR1 MNHEY and CDR2 SVGAGI. The DNA of the CDR3 is TGTGCCAGCAGCCGATTAGCGGCAGATACGCAGTATTTT. As protein: CASSRLAADTQYF.

This clone has more than one count but fewer than ten. The V gene is TRBV19, the J gene TRBJ1-2, with D hard to call. The CDR3 is made up of 11 amino acids. From germline, CDR1 is LNHDA and CDR2 SQIVND (reference sequence). With 8 bases removed from V and 6 bases from J, the gap between germline ends came to 10 bases. The CDR3 spells CASLAIDGYTF. The CDR3 nucleotides are TGTGCCAGTCTGGCCATCGATGGCTACACCTTC.

This chain uses TRBV4-3 with TRBJ2-7, with D perhaps TRBD2 (6 bases). Trimming cost V 3 bases and J 3 bases, with 12 bases left between them. This CDR3 region has 14 residues. Looked up from germline, CDR1 is LGHNA and CDR2 is YSLEER. CDR3 DNA: TGCGCCAGCAGCCACGACGGGACTGGCTACGAGCAGTACTTC. Protein product: CASSHDGTGYEQYF.

The chain has TRBV7-9 and TRBJ1-4, with D possibly matching TRBD1 (5 bases). The CDR3 covers 17 residues. V was clipped by 5 bases and J by 4 bases, with 20 bases between them. The germline V gene encodes CDR1 SEHNR and CDR2 FQNEAQ (reference sequence). The CDR3 DNA reads TGTGCCAGCAGCCCCCGATCCAGGGATCATAATAATGAAAAACTGTTTTTT. This translates into CASSPRSRDHNNEKLFF.

The rearrangement joins TRBV2 to TRBJ2-3, with 7 bases identical to TRBD1. The V gene end was trimmed by 0 bases and the J gene end by 0 bases; junction bases not matched to a gene: 6. The germline gives CDR1 SNHLY, CDR2 FYNNEI. This CDR3 has 17 residues. CDR3 in DNA: TGTGCCAGCAGTGAAGCGGTGACAGGGCGCAGCACAGATACGCAGTATTTT. The encoded protein is CASSEAVTGRSTDTQYF.

The chain carries TRBV15 and TRBJ2-7; TRBD2 agrees at 10 bases. In germline, CDR1 is LNHNV, CDR2 YYDKDF (reference sequence). The V segment lost 2 bases and the J segment 6 bases; nucleotides outside the gene matches: 25. The CDR3 is made up of 21 amino acids. The DNA of the CDR3 is TGTGCCACCAGCAGACTCACCGGGACAGAGTCCCAGCGGGAGGGCCGGGGCGAGCAGTACTTC. Its translation: CATSRLTGTESQREGRGEQYF.

The chain links TRBV23-1 to TRBJ1-6; D is unclear. TRBV23-1 is labeled an ORF, and its function is uncertain. This CDR3 region has 13 residues. V was pared by 7 bases and J by 8 bases, with 12 bases between. CDR3 nucleotides: TGCGCCAGCACCCCCGCGGAGTATTCACCCCTCCACTTT. This sequence encodes CASTPAEYSPLHF.

The J gene is TRBJ2-2, the V gene TRBV7-8, with D uncertain. V lost 5 bases and J 6 bases, leaving 16 bases between the germline ends. Germline V gene data show CDR1 as SGHVS and CDR2 as FQNEAQ. This CDR3 comprises 15 residues. CDR3 region: CASSPGWVGPGELFF. DNA of the CDR3: TGTGCCAGCAGCCCGGGTTGGGTAGGCCCCGGGGAGCTGTTTTTT.

This clone was detected once. This chain joins TRBV5-6 and TRBJ2-3; perhaps TRBD2 as D (6 bases). Trimming left V 3 bases short and J 3 bases short, with 20 bases between. The CDR3 consists of 17 residues. CDR1 and CDR2 from the germline V gene are SGHDT and YYEEEE. The CDR3 here is CASSSVDYRIPTDTQYF. CDR3 DNA sequence: TGTGCCAGCAGCTCTGTGGACTACAGAATACCGACAGATACGCAGTATTTT. Supplemented by reference TRBV5-6 and TRBJ2-3, the full variable domain reads DAGVTQSPTHLIKTRGQQVTLRCSPKSGHDTVSWYQQALGQGPQFIFQYYEEEERQRGNFPDRFSGHQFPNYSSELNVNALLLGDSALYLCASSSVDYRIPTDTQYFGPGTRLTVL.

The chain links TRBV10-1 to TRBJ2-7; no reliable D call. Germline lookup yields CDR1 WNHNN and CDR2 SYGVQD (reference sequence). CDR3 length: 14 residues. Trimming removed 5 bases from V and 3 bases from J, with 14 bases in between. The CDR3: CASSNFASGYEQYF. The CDR3 DNA reads as TGCGCCAGCAGTAATTTTGCCTCGGGCTACGAGCAGTACTTC.

The chain has TRBV28 and TRBJ1-5; 9 nucleotides agree with TRBD1. Trimming removed 4 bases from V and 5 bases from J; junction bases left unmatched: 9. Germline assignment: CDR1 MDHEN and CDR2 SYDVKM. The CDR3 length is 16 residues. The CDR3 bases are TGTGCCAGCAGTTGCGGGGACAGGGAAGTGGATCAGCCCCAGCATTTT. Amino acids: CASSCGDREVDQPQHF.

The chain links TRBV6-1 to TRBJ2-1, with a possible D match to TRBD2 (5 bases). From germline, CDR1 is MNHNS and CDR2 SASEGT. The CDR3 has 16 residues. V shed 3 bases and J shed 7 bases, with 19 bases lying between them. This CDR3 is CASSDPSPPIFNEQFF. CDR3 in DNA: TGTGCCAGCAGTGACCCTAGCCCCCCGATTTTTAATGAGCAGTTCTTC.

This rearrangement joins TRBV11-2 to TRBJ2-3; 7 positions match TRBD2. Germline trimming cut 4 bases from V and 4 bases from J; bases unmatched to any gene: 5. The CDR3 has 14 residues. Per germline, CDR1 SGHAT and CDR2 FQNNGV. The chain's CDR3 is CASSSESGADTQYF. The CDR3 coding sequence is TGTGCCAGCAGCTCCGAGAGCGGGGCAGATACGCAGTATTTT.

As for this clone: Germline and junction disagree at one end, which may indicate a read error. The chain uses TRBV6-1 and TRBJ1-4; no clear D gene. Germline CDR1 MNHNS, CDR2 SASEGT. The CDR3 runs 15 residues. CDR3 DNA: TGTGCCAGCATTGAAACAGCTGCAACTAATGAAAAACTGTTTTTT. Translation: CASIETAATNEKLFF.